The T cell receptor beta chain under discussion was sequenced for a study of technical replicates of blood from a handful of donors. Libraries were prepared by immunoSEQ multiplex PCR; TCRdb keeps only in-frame clonotypes and omits some of them. The repertoire holds 45,000 to 60,000 clones, with roughly 91% as singletons. Sequencing input: PBMCs. The sequence derives from a human donor in good health. Some clones in this sample may be carry-over from other donors' samples.

The CDR3, as DNA: TGTGCCAGCAGAAAATTAGCGGGAGAGGGAGATACGCAGTATTTT. It specifies CASRKLAGEGDTQYF. The rearrangement joins TRBV5-4 to TRBJ2-3; TRBD2 matches at 9 bases. The CDR3 extends over 15 amino acids. The J segment lost 5 bases and the V segment lost 5 bases, leaving 9 bases of the junction unmatched. CDR1 SGHNT and CDR2 YYREEE come from the germline V gene (reference sequence).